The present T cell receptor (beta chain) was sequenced within a study of cytomegalovirus exposure and HLA in healthy donors. Study background: A prior study identified 110 million or so unique TCR beta sequences from roughly 180 million T cells. Findings and limits, study-wide: Rarity held for most TCR sequences, but there were some public TCRs that occurred in many donors.

It was with 60 Vbeta and 13 Jbeta primers that the PCR ran. Method: immunoSEQ multiplex PCR; TCRdb's copy keeps in-frame clones and lacks some. The sample carries approximately 150,000 clones, 70% to 85% recorded once. Germline CDR1 reads SGHTA; CDR2 reads FQGNSA. The CDR3 contains 15 residues. Trimming removed 2 bases from V and 1 base from J; junction bases left unmatched: 1. Whether this donor was CMV seropositive was not recorded. The sample holds a few counts of this clone. Its antigen is undetermined. The material sequenced was PBMCs. This sequence originates from a human donor in good health. V usage is TRBV7-2 and J usage is TRBJ2-2, with 7 nucleotides matching TRBD2. The CDR3 loop is CASSLTGGNTGELFF. DNA for the CDR3: TGTGCCAGCAGCTTAACGGGGGGGAACACCGGGGAGCTGTTTTTT.